These T cell receptor beta chains were read from a single sample in a study of Ad26.COV2.S vaccination and SARS-CoV-2 variants. The data were produced by immunoSEQ multiplex PCR, yet TCRdb's version contains in-frame clones alone and is incomplete. Here the sample spans 400,000 or so clones, 70% to 90% being singletons. The sample consisted of peripheral blood, taken in a trial of Ad26.COV2.S vaccine versus placebo. The receptors here all came from a person between 18 and 59 years old who received the Ad26.COV2.S COVID-19 vaccine or a placebo. Each CDR3 is given with its conserved first and last residue.

V	J	CDR3
TRBV10-1	TRBJ2-2	CASRRDRDTGELFF
TRBV27	TRBJ1-5	CASSLSQRYQPQHF
TRBV5-1	TRBJ2-1	CASSTGQSLYNEQFF
TRBV2	TRBJ2-2	CASRDRGSTGELFF
TRBV3-1/TRBV3-2	TRBJ1-2	CASSQDHSGAPNYGYTF
TRBV19	TRBJ1-1	CASSPLRGLNTEAFF
TRBV11-2	TRBJ2-5	CASSLFVGQGARETQYF
TRBV5-1	TRBJ2-1	CASSAGTGEYNEQFF
TRBV9	TRBJ2-1	CASSGGQGSWNEQFF
TRBV19	TRBJ1-2	CASRWTGGGYGYTF
TRBV5-5	TRBJ1-5	CASSLDPLTAVQPQHF
TRBV24-1	TRBJ2-3	CATIGGDTQYF
TRBV18	TRBJ1-6	CASSPRAVNNSPLHF
TRBV4-1	TRBJ1-1	CASSQWQAANTEAFF
TRBV7-7	TRBJ2-2	CASSLGRNTGELFF
TRBV5-5	TRBJ1-4	CASSLAYLATNEKLFF
TRBV5-5	TRBJ2-1	CASSEGGGEQFF
TRBV5-1	TRBJ2-7	CASSWDRAIYEQYF
TRBV19	TRBJ1-1	CASSMDRGLIMNTEAFF
TRBV2	TRBJ1-1	CASRGENTEAFF
TRBV30	TRBJ1-1	CAWTQGMNTEAFF
TRBV6-5	TRBJ2-7	CASNGGYEQYF
TRBV6-5	TRBJ2-1	CASSYGGRNEQFF
TRBV5-6	TRBJ1-5	CASSPWGGQPQHF
TRBV24-1	TRBJ1-2	CATSEGGQGNYGYTF
TRBV2	TRBJ2-2	CASTPTASGGPNTGELFF
TRBV6-1	TRBJ2-3	CASSEAGRIDTQYF
TRBV6-1	TRBJ1-4	CASSDGTGGGEKLFF
TRBV6-5	TRBJ2-3	CASNRALIDTQYF
TRBV7-9	TRBJ2-1	CASRQQGDEQFF
TRBV3-1/TRBV3-2	TRBJ2-2	CASSQDAGVNTGELFF
TRBV5-6	TRBJ2-1	CASSLGGQLPSSYNEQFF
TRBV3-1/TRBV3-2	TRBJ1-6	CASSHNSNSPLHF
TRBV6-1	TRBJ1-6	CASSELASSYNSPLHF
TRBV12-5	TRBJ2-7	CASGSSTGSSYEQYF
TRBV6-5	TRBJ1-2	CASIFQGAPGYTF
TRBV18	TRBJ1-4	CASSFERTNEKLFF
TRBV6-5	TRBJ2-1	CASSGQEGHAVEQFF
TRBV19	TRBJ2-3	CASRLLGGLGTDTQYF
TRBV11-2	TRBJ1-1	CASSQFGGAPGNTEAFF
TRBV7-2	TRBJ2-7	CASSLVPGSGEQYF
TRBV19	TRBJ1-5	CASNPNINQPQHF
TRBV3-1/TRBV3-2	TRBJ2-3	CASSHPAGTDTQYF
TRBV2	TRBJ1-1	CASSEGEVRAFF
TRBV2	TRBJ1-1	CASSPDGHEAFF
TRBV6-5	TRBJ1-2	CASKPSGDSHGYTF
TRBV5-4	TRBJ2-6	CASSSRQSSGANVLTF
TRBV7-2	TRBJ2-7	CASSSTVEQYF
TRBV12-3/TRBV12-4	TRBJ1-1	CASSRGTVEAFF
TRBV27	TRBJ1-3	CASSPSAGSGNTIYF
TRBV10-1	TRBJ2-2	CASSGEKPRNTGELFF
TRBV4-2	TRBJ2-4	CASSQVAPGLAKNIQYF
TRBV30	TRBJ2-7	CAWSVAAYYEQYF
TRBV7-2	TRBJ1-5	CASSSPGTGDFRQPQHF
TRBV28	TRBJ2-7	CASGQGASYEQYF
TRBV9	TRBJ2-7	CASSARQGPFGEQYF
TRBV12-3/TRBV12-4	TRBJ1-2	CASSLGEYGYTF
TRBV5-8	TRBJ1-6	CASSLPPLHF
TRBV2	TRBJ2-7	CASSGLAGGFYEQYF